Described below is a single T cell receptor beta chain sequence and its context. Its antigen remains unknown. The record originates from a study of T cells in localized non-small cell lung cancer. General study findings and limits: Since sequencing was restricted to only one region of the tumor, intratumor heterogeneity remains a possibility. The study found T cell clonality highest in uninvolved adjacent lung, above tumor.

Method: immunoSEQ multiplex PCR; TCRdb's copy keeps in-frame clones and lacks some. Among approximately 20,000 clones listed, 75% to 95% were seen once. Germline V gives CDR1 MNHEY, CDR2 SMNVEV (reference sequence). Trimming shortened V by 1 base and J by 3 bases, and 9 bases separated the two germline ends. The CDR3 has 14 amino acids. The sample consisted of peripheral blood, taken before any cancer treatment. The sequence derives from a male donor aged 60 or over with stage I squamous cell lung carcinoma. The genes are TRBV27 and TRBJ2-5; maybe TRBD1 (6 bases). CDR3 bases: TGTGCCAGCAGTTTATTCCCAGGGGAAGAGACCCAGTACTTC. The encoded protein is CASSLFPGEETQYF.